This is a list of T cell receptor beta chains from one sample in a study of cytomegalovirus exposure and HLA in healthy donors. Sequencing used immunoSEQ multiplex PCR; TCRdb keeps in-frame clones, though not all of them. There are roughly 120,000 clones in the sample; around 76% occur only once, and roughly 12% lies in the top ten. Sequencing was carried out using PBMCs. These receptors originate from a man aged 25-45 years in good health and CMV-seropositive. CDR3s include the opening cysteine and the closing phenylalanine or tryptophan. A D gene is named only where the DNA matches it firmly. Rows may omit the clone size; those that give it use once, few, many or a size class.

>TRBJ2-7|TRBD1|TRBV5-1|.
TGCGCCAGCAGCTTGGGGGACAGTACCTACGAGCAGTACTTC
CASSLGDSTYEQYF
>TRBJ2-7|TRBD2|TRBV5-1|.
TGCGCCAGCAGCTCGGGACTAGCGGGGGTCAACCCCCTACGATACGAGCAGTACTTC
CASSSGLAGVNPLRYEQYF
>TRBJ1-2|.|TRBV30|.
TGTGCCTGGAGTGTACTTTATCCACGCGAAAACTATGGCTACACCTTC
CAWSVLYPRENYGYTF
>TRBJ2-3|.|TRBV6-5|.
TGTGCCAGCAGTGCGGGTTATGCTTTTAGTGATACGCAGTATTTT
CASSAGYAFSDTQYF
>TRBJ1-4|TRBD1|TRBV18|.
TGTGCCAGCTCACAGGGGACAGATAATGAAAAACTGTTTTTT
CASSQGTDNEKLFF
>TRBJ2-7|TRBD2|TRBV9|.
TGTGCCAGCAGCGTAGCTAGCGGGGGGAACGCCCTGAGGGAGCAGTACTTC
CASSVASGGNALREQYF
>TRBJ1-5|TRBD1|TRBV28|.
TGTGCCAGCAGCCGCCAGGGGGGAAATCAGCCCCAGCATTTT
CASSRQGGNQPQHF
>TRBJ2-6|.|TRBV28|few
TGTGCCAGCACCCAGGGGGGATACTCTGGGGCCAACGTCCTGACTTTC
CASTQGGYSGANVLTF
>TRBJ2-5|.|TRBV10-3|.
TGTGCCACCACCCCAGGGGAGGAGACCCAGTACTTC
CATTPGEETQYF
>TRBJ2-7|.|TRBV7-9|.
TGTGCCAGCAGCTTGGAGCAGGGCAGCTCCTACGAGCAGTACTTC
CASSLEQGSSYEQYF
>TRBJ1-5|.|TRBV7-2|.
TGTGCCAGCAGCTCCAGTTTGGGGACATTTGGCAATCAGCCCCAGCATTTT
CASSSSLGTFGNQPQHF
>TRBJ2-2|.|TRBV28|.
TGTGCCAGCAGTACCACAGGGACCGGGGAGCTGTTTTTT
CASSTTGTGELFF
>TRBJ2-1|TRBD1|TRBV4-3|.
TGCGCCAGCAGCCAACCGGGACAGGGGGTACCGCAGTTCTTC
CASSQPGQGVPQFF